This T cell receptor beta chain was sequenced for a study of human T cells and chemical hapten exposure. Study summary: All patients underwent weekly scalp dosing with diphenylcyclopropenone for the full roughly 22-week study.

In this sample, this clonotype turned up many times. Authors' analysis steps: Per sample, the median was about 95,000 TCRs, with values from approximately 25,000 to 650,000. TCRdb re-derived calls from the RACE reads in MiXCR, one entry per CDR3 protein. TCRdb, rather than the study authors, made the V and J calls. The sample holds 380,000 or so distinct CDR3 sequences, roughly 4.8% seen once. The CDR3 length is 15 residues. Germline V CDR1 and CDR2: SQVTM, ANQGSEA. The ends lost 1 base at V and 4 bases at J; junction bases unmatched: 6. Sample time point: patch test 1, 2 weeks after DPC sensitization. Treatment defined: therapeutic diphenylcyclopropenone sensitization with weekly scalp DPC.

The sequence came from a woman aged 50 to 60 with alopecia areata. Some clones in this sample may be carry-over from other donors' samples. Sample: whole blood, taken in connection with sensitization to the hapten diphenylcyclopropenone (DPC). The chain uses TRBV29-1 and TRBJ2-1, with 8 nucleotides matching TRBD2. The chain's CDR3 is CSVEGGTRQYNEQFF. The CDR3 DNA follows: TGCAGCGTTGAAGGCGGGACTAGGCAGTACAATGAGCAGTTCTTC.